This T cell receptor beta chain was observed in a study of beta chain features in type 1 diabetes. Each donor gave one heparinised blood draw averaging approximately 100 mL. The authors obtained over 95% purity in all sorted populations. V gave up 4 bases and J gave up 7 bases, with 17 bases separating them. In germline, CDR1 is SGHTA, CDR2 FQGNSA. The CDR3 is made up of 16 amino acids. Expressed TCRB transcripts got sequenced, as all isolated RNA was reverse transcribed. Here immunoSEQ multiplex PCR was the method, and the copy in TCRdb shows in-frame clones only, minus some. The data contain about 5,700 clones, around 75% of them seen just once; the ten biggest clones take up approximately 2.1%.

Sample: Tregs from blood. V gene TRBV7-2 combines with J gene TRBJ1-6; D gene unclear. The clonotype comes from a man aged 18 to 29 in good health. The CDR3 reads CASSYELEWRNSPLHF. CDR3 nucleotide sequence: TGTGCCAGCAGCTACGAACTTGAGTGGAGGAATTCACCCCTCCACTTT.